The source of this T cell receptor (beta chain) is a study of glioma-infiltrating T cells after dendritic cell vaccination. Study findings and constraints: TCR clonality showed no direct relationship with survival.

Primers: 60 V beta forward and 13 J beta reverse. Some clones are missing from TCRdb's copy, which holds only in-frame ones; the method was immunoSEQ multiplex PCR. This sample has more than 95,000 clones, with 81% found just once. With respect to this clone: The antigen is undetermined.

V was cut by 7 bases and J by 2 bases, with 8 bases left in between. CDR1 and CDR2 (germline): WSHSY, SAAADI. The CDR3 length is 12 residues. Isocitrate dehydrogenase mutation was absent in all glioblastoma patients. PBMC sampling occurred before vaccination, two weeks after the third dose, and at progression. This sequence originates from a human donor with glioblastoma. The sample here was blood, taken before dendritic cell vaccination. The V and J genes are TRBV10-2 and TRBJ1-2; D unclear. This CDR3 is CASTTGNYGYTF. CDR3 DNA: TGCGCCAGCACGACGGGAAACTATGGCTACACCTTC.